The rows below give T cell receptor beta chains drawn from one sample of a study of blood T cell repertoires in COVID-19. Profiled with immunoSEQ multiplex PCR; TCRdb holds only in-frame clones, not every one. The data contain some 150,000 clones, 76% of them singletons. The material sequenced was peripheral blood. These receptors came from a woman of 80 years or more with active or convalescent COVID-19. Each CDR3 is given without its conserved first and last residue.

TRBV7-6 | 15 | ASSPEGLETFTDTQY
TRBV2 | 15 | ASSEGRTRPSTDTQY
TRBV6-2/TRBV6-3 | 12 | ASSFSGVRNEQF
TRBV19 | 14 | ASNLRSASPGNTIY
TRBV6-6 | 13 | ASSSQQGITGELF
TRBV30 | 10 | AWNRAEDGYT
TRBV9 | 12 | ASTPGTGVSPLH
TRBV2 | 14 | ASQQGDTGPRGEQY
TRBV23-1 | 11 | ASRKQDYYGYT
TRBV27 | 15 | ASASLGAGGRIVAQY
TRBV9 | 14 | ASSLTSGGDTDTQY
TRBV2 | 12 | ASRGTQLNTEAF
TRBV10-3 | 15 | AISEPPPGVGGNEQF
TRBV6-4 | 13 | ASSVHGGLAGELF
TRBV4-3 | 14 | ASSHAGTSSTGELF